This T cell receptor beta chain was identified during a study of shared clonotypes between healthy human individuals. As for the study in general: Participating donors consisted of a couple of women and a few men aged 18 to 49.

There are 13 residues in the CDR3. V was clipped by 8 bases and J by 8 bases, with 18 bases between them. CDR1 LNHNV and CDR2 YYDKDF come from the germline V gene (reference sequence). Donors comprised healthy HIV-negative adults lacking recent acute infections or vaccinations. From CD4+ cells came CD45RA+ naive and CD45RA-negative memory subsets. Each PCR replicate from the sorted subsets contained around 0.2 ug DNA, which is 25,000 to 30,000 T cell genomes. Assay used: immunoSEQ multiplex PCR; TCRdb lists only in-frame clones, some missing. The sample contains over a million clones, more than 65% of which appear only once.

This TCR was sampled from a man younger than 30 in good health. The gene calls are TRBV15 and TRBJ1-2; D is perhaps TRBD1 (5 bases). Sequencing input: memory CD4+ T cells sorted from blood. Noted subset: CD45RA-negative fraction. The CDR3: CATPLSRDVGYTF. The CDR3 DNA is TGTGCCACCCCTTTGTCCCGGGACGTAGGCTACACCTTC. The full variable domain, rest sourced from reference TRBV15 and TRBJ1-2, is DAMVIQNPRYQVTQFGKPVTLSCSQTLNHNVMYWYQQKSSQAPKLLFHYYDKDFNNEADTPDNFQSRRPNTSFCFLDIRSPGLGDTAMYLCATPLSRDVGYTFGSGTRLTVV.